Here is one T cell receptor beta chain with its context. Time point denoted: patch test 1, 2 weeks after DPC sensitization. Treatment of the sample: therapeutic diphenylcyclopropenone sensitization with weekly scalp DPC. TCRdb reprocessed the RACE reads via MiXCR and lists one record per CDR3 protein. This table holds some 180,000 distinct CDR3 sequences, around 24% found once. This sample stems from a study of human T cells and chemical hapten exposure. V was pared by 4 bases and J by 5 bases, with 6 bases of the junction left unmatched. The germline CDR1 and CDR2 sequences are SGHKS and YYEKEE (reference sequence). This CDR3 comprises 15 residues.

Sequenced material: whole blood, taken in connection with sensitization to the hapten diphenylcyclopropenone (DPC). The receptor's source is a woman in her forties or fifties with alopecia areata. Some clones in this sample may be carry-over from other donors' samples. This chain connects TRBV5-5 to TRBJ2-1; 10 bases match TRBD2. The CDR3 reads CASSGGLARHNEQFF. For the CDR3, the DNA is TGTGCCAGCAGCGGGGGACTAGCGCGCCACAATGAGCAGTTCTTC.